The source of this T cell receptor beta chain is a study of shared clonotypes between healthy human individuals (dated by TCRdb to the early 2020s). For the wider study: The cohort included three men and a couple of women between 18 and 49 years of age. For each donor, CD4 naive and CD4 memory were each run on three plates, CD8 naive on two plates, and CD8 memory on one plate. To estimate repertoire size and how much clonotype sharing occurs between individuals, the study deeply sequenced the blood TCR repertoires of about 5 healthy adults. Different laboratories and diverse techniques were used to prepare libraries and sequence TCR repertoires, to increase sequencing depth and limit assay-specific biases. Leukapheresis yielded between about 0.94 and 9 billion PBMCs per donor. Paper-wide results and their limitations: Incomplete sequencing was indicated by rarefaction of sorted-subset datasets, despite the large sequencing depth. Compared with non-shared clonotypes, clonotypes shared by all four sorted-subset donors had higher generation probabilities. Pairwise subsampling indicated that sequencing depth was expected to affect the degree of clonotype sharing among donors. Because the study included only a small number of donors, the genetic and exposure-history diversity represented was limited. Naive subsets generally had larger estimated clonotype richness than memory subsets did. Sharing across several donors was observed for about 5% of naive CD4, 3% to 4% of naive CD8, over 2% of memory CD4, and over 0.3% of memory CD8 clonotypes. Sampling was limited to blood, and TCR repertoires in tissue likely differ from TCR repertoires in blood.

In regard to this clone: Its target antigen remains unknown. The input lacks base qualities; no much larger clone sits a single base away.

CDR1 is given as LGHNA and CDR2 as YNFKEQ, both from the germline V gene. The CDR3 sequence holds 18 residues, the cysteine and phenylalanine included. Solely the CDR3 DNA is kept, with 54 bases framed from the first base. V is cut by 0 bases and J by 1 base, and the space between the germline ends is 18 bases. The donors were healthy, HIV-negative adults with no recently reported acute infections or vaccinations. Every donor was a Caucasian adult residing in Nashville, Tennessee, USA. CD4+ T cells were enriched by magnetic negative selection; naive cells were then positively selected on CD45RA, and the negative fraction formed the memory subset. Blood was obtained by leukapheresis, after which PBMCs were separated by Ficoll-Histopaque density gradient centrifugation and cryopreserved in liquid nitrogen vapor phase. Purity and quantity of every magnetically sorted T cell population were checked by analytical flow cytometry. Genomic DNA was isolated from each sorted fraction and quantified by UV absorbance on a Nanodrop 2000c.

TCR CDR3 regions were amplified from genomic DNA by multiplex PCR using the deep immunoSEQ assay. Extracted genomic DNA from each cell subset was distributed evenly across all wells of several immunoSEQ 96-well plates, and each plate was treated as a replicate. For sorted subsets, around 0.2 ug of genomic DNA, equivalent to around 30,000 T cell genomes, went into each replicate PCR. The purified libraries were quantified using a Qubit 3.0 fluorometer, sized with a Bioanalyzer 2100, and then quantified again using the KAPA Library Quantification kit. A separate single-read 150-cycle Illumina NextSeq 550 flow cell was used to sequence each immunoSEQ 96-well plate. As for how the authors treated the data: The immunoSEQ output contained only junctional sequences without quality scores, so filtering could not match that applied to full-length reads. Sequences were annotated with PyIR, a Python wrapper for IgBLAST v1.9, and V/J genes and CDR3 were assigned using IMGT germline references. Reads were removed for weak V/J assignments (E-value above 1e-6), missing CDR3, stop codons, out-of-frame junctions, or ambiguous translated residues. V3J clonotypes were defined as sequences sharing an identical inferred V gene, J gene, and CDR3 amino acid sequence. Percentage overlap between repertoires was computed as shared unique clonotypes divided by the size of the smaller repertoire. Three approaches were used to assess repertoire richness: RTK rarefaction, the Chao1 estimator, and Recon v2.1 estimates of unobserved clonotypes. OLGA was used to compute generation probabilities for all TCRbeta clonotypes that the gDNA method yielded from a few donors. TCRdb stores this immuneACCESS table with in-frame sequences only. Part of the clones is absent; in the studies checked, under half of the shortfall reflects unresolved V genes, and no reason is known for the rest. V, J and clone size derive from that table, while D and trimming were established from the DNA sequence. The sample data list approximately 2.3 million clones, and more than 85% of these were observed just once. Together, the top ten hold under 0.45% of the sample.

The chain couples TRBV4-2 to TRBJ1-1, and perhaps TRBD1 as D gene, on 6 matching bases. The sequence came from a man between 18 and 35 years old in good health. Some clones in this sample may be carry-over from other donors' samples. Sample: naive CD4+ T cells from PBMCs. In light of the paper, this sample's cell subset or site label describes: CD45RA+ positively selected. The nucleotide sequence reads as follows: TGTGCCAGCAGCCAAGAGGGGGCAGAGACAGCCAGGAACACTGAAGCTTTCTTT. The translation is CASSQEGAETARNTEAFF.